The clone carrying this TCR beta chain was counted many times. Its antigen is currently unknown. This specimen belongs to a study of CD8+CD57+ T cells in acquired aplastic anemia. Both TCR beta VDJ combination and CDR3 sequence profiling were carried out. Genomic DNA was the template for this profiling. Each CDR3 protein gets one entry after TCRdb re-called the reads with MiXCR. The sample shows about 58,000 distinct CDR3 sequences, around 50% of them seen only once. Before being chosen for sequencing, patients had shown CD8+CD57+ cell expansion by flow cytometry. Germline loops: CDR1 SGHRS, CDR2 YFSETQ. V lost 0 bases and J 12 bases, leaving 10 bases between the germline ends. This CDR3 has 12 residues. General study results and limits: Levels of CD8+ Simpson's diversity were not significantly distinct in patients versus controls.

The material sequenced was sorted CD4+, CD8+, or CD8+CD57+ T cells (not recorded which) from PBMCs. V gene TRBV5-1 combines with J gene TRBJ2-1; D perhaps matches TRBD2 (5 bases). This clonotype originated in a human donor with aplastic anemia. The CDR3 DNA reads as TGCGCCAGCAGCTTGGTCCCTAGCTGGCAGTTCTTC. Encoded protein: CASSLVPSWQFF.